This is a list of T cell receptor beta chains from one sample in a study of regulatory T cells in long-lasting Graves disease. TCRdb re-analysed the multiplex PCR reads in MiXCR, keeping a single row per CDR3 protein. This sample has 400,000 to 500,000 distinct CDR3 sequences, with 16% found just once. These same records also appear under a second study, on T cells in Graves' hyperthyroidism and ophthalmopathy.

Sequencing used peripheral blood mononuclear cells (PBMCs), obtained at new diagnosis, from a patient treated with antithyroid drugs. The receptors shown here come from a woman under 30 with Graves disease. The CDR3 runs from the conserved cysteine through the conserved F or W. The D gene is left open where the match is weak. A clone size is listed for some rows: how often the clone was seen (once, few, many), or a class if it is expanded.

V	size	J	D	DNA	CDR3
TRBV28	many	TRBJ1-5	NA	TGTGCCAGCAGTTTCATTGACACCAGCAATCAGCCCCAGCATTTT	CASSFIDTSNQPQHF
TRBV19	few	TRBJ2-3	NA	TGTGCCAGTAGTATTGGGGCGGGGACGCAGTATTTT	CASSIGAGTQYF
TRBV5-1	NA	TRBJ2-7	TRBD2	TGCGCCAGCAGCTCTATTGCGGGAGTCGGCAACGAGCAGTACTTC	CASSSIAGVGNEQYF
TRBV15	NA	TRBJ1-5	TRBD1	TGTGCCACCAGCAGAGATTGGGGGAGGACAGGGGGCAATCAGCCCCAGCATTTT	CATSRDWGRTGGNQPQHF
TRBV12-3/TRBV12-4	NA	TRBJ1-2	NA	TGTGCCAGCAGTTTATCAGAGGACTATGGCTACACCTTC	CASSLSEDYGYTF
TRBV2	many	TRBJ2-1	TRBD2	TGTGCCAGCAGAATAGCGGGAAGTGAGCAGTTCTTC	CASRIAGSEQFF
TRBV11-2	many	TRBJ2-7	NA	TGTGCCAGCAGCTTGGGGATCTCCTACGAGCAGTACTTC	CASSLGISYEQYF
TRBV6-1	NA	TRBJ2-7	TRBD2	TGTGCCAGCAGCCCCGGAGGGAGGGCCTACGAGCAGTACTTC	CASSPGGRAYEQYF
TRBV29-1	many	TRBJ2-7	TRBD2	TGCAGCGTTGGGGTTTTGGGGACTAGCGGCGAGCAGTACTTC	CSVGVLGTSGEQYF
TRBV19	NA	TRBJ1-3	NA	TGTGCCAGTAGTAGGTTCCCCGAAGACTCTGGAAACACCATATATTTT	CASSRFPEDSGNTIYF
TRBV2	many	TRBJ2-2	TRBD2	TGTGCCAGCAAAAGGACTAGCGGGAGGGCCGGGGAGCTGTTTTTT	CASKRTSGRAGELFF
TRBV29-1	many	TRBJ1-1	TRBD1	TGCAGCGTGGACCGACAGGGGGTATATGACACTGAAGCTTTCTTT	CSVDRQGVYDTEAFF